The 15 T cell receptor beta chains given below trace back to one sample, sequenced in a study of metastatic and nonmetastatic thyroid tumors. MiXCR re-clonotyped the PCR reads for TCRdb. Of just over 70,000 clones in the sample, roughly a sixth are singletons; the top ten hold 9.5% to 15%. All patients were treatment-naive before thyroid surgery. Sample: blood. All receptors come from a female donor with papillary thyroid cancer or a benign thyroid nodule (not recorded which). Some clones in this sample may be carry-over from other donors' samples.

This chain connects TRBV11-2 to TRBJ2-2, with 9 bases that match TRBD2. The ends lost 1 base at V and 5 bases at J; junction bases unmatched: 11. Germline loops: CDR1 SGHAT, CDR2 FQNNGV. The CDR3 length is 18 residues. The CDR3 sequence: CASSLGDRLAEGTGELFF. The CDR3 DNA sequence: TGTGCCAGCAGCTTAGGGGACAGACTAGCGGAGGGGACCGGGGAGCTGTTTTTT.

This clone was observed many times. The rearrangement links TRBV19 to TRBJ1-2, with D uncertain. Per the germline V gene, CDR1 is LNHDA and CDR2 is SQIVND (reference sequence). The ends were cut back, 3 bases at V and 8 bases at J, with 19 bases in the middle. The CDR3 sequence is 15 residues long. CDR3 loop: CASSMKGRAARGYTF. The CDR3 DNA is TGTGCCAGTAGTATGAAGGGTAGGGCGGCTCGGGGCTACACCTTC.

The sample holds many counts of this clone. The V gene is TRBV28, the J gene TRBJ1-4; the match to TRBD1 covers 7 bases. Germline V gene data show CDR1 as MDHEN and CDR2 as SYDVKM. The junction had 6 bases not matched to a gene; V was cut back by 5 bases and J by 3 bases. This CDR3 region has 15 residues. The CDR3 sequence is CASSQTGISNEKLFF. The DNA for the CDR3 is TGTGCCAGCAGTCAGACAGGGATCTCTAATGAAAAACTGTTTTTT.

This clone came up many times. This chain uses TRBV4-2 with TRBJ2-2; 11 nucleotides match TRBD2. J was trimmed by 8 bases and V by 5 bases; bases with no gene match: 13. The CDR3 is made up of 17 amino acids. Germline V gene sequence: CDR1 LGHNA, CDR2 YNFKEQ. CDR3 residues: CASSDHTLAGGSGELFF. The CDR3 nucleotides read TGTGCCAGCAGCGATCATACTTTAGCGGGAGGGTCAGGGGAGCTGTTTTTT.

In this sample, this clone turned up many times. This chain links TRBV6-1 with TRBJ2-1; TRBD1 might be the D (5 bases). The CDR3 length is 14 residues. The germline CDR1 and CDR2 sequences are MNHNS and SASEGT. V was trimmed by 5 bases and J by 4 bases, leaving 12 bases between them. CDR3 amino acids: CASSLSRVYNEQFF. The CDR3 DNA reads TGTGCCAGCAGTCTCAGCAGGGTATACAATGAGCAGTTCTTC.

This clone was recorded a few times. The genes are TRBV5-4 and TRBJ2-5, with TRBD2 matching 8 bases. CDR3 length: 15 amino acids. V lost 1 base, J lost 2 bases, and 4 bases stayed unmatched. CDR1 SGHNT and CDR2 YYREEE come from the germline V gene (reference sequence). The CDR3 DNA follows: TGTGCCAGCAGCTTGACTAGCGGTGAGCAAGAGACCCAGTACTTC. Residues: CASSLTSGEQETQYF.

This clone was picked up many times. This chain links TRBV2 with TRBJ2-7, with D hard to call. Germline-derived CDR1 and CDR2 are SNHLY and FYNNEI. This CDR3 has 12 residues. Trimming took off 2 bases at V and 4 bases at J, with 6 bases between the two ends. The CDR3 is CASSEMGYEQYF. For the CDR3, the DNA is TGTGCCAGCAGTGAAATGGGATACGAGCAGTACTTC.

This clone was observed at least ten times. V gene TRBV7-8 combines with J gene TRBJ2-2; D is ambiguous. V was cut by 5 bases and J by 6 bases, with 7 bases left in between. Germline-derived CDR1 and CDR2 are SGHVS and FQNEAQ. CDR3 size: 12 residues. DNA of the CDR3: TGTGCCAGCAGCCCTGGGCCCGGGGAGCTGTTTTTT. It encodes CASSPGPGELFF.

This clone was seen repeatedly, ten times or more. The chain carries TRBV3-1 and TRBJ1-1, with D possibly TRBD1 on 5 matching bases. CDR1 is LGHDT and CDR2 is YNNKEL in the germline V gene (reference sequence). Trimming cost V 1 base and J 0 bases, with 6 bases left between them. The CDR3 extends over 14 amino acids. The CDR3 DNA is TGTGCCAGCAGCCAAGGACAGTTGAACACTGAAGCTTTCTTT. It translates to CASSQGQLNTEAFF.

The V and J genes are TRBV4-1 and TRBJ2-7, with D possibly matching TRBD1 (6 bases). Trimming removed 4 bases at V and 12 bases at J, with 13 bases between. Germline V gives CDR1 MGHRA, CDR2 YSYEKL. CDR3 length: 11 amino acids. CDR3 coding DNA: TGCGCCAGCAGCCTCCAGGGGAACCTGTACTTC. It encodes CASSLQGNLYF.

The sample holds many counts of this clone. This chain joins TRBV27 and TRBJ2-4, with D uncertain. Trimming took 2 bases from V and 0 from J, leaving 11 bases between them. This CDR3 has 16 amino acids. CDR1 MNHEY and CDR2 SMNVEV come from the germline V gene (reference sequence). The CDR3 protein is CASSLSEQIAKNIQYF. In DNA form, the CDR3 reads TGTGCCAGCAGTTTAAGCGAACAAATAGCCAAAAACATTCAGTACTTC.

This clone was observed at least ten times. V and J are TRBV12-3 or TRBV12-4 and TRBJ2-7; D unresolved. This CDR3 contains 13 residues. Trimming took off 5 bases at V and 3 bases at J, with 11 bases between the two ends. CDR3 amino acids: CASSSGTDYEQYF. The CDR3 DNA is TGTGCCAGCAGTAGTGGTACCGACTACGAGCAGTACTTC.

This clone was observed many times. The chain employs TRBV27 and TRBJ1-1, with D possibly matching TRBD1 (5 bases). Per the germline V gene, CDR1 is MNHEY and CDR2 is SMNVEV (reference sequence). Trimming pared 0 bases from V and 3 bases from J, leaving 8 bases between. CDR3 length: 14 residues. The CDR3 region is CASSLSKGDTEAFF. CDR3 sequence (DNA): TGTGCCAGCAGTTTATCGAAAGGGGACACTGAAGCTTTCTTT.

V gene TRBV5-4 combines with J gene TRBJ2-1, with TRBD2 identical over 10 bases. Unmatched junction bases numbered 9, after V lost 2 bases and J lost 7 bases. Germline CDR1 SGHNT, CDR2 YYREEE (reference sequence). The length of the CDR3 is 16 residues. In nucleotides, the CDR3 is TGTGCCAGCAGCTTCGGGCCTAGCGGGAGTGGGAATGAGCAGTTCTTC. Protein sequence: CASSFGPSGSGNEQFF.

The chain employs TRBV5-1 and TRBJ2-5, with TRBD1 identical over 9 bases. V dropped 5 bases and J dropped 2; count of bases not matched to a gene: 4. Germline CDR1 and CDR2: SGHRS and YFSETQ. The CDR3 extends over 14 amino acids. This CDR3 is CASSSDRGQETQYF. The CDR3 nucleotides read TGCGCCAGCAGTTCCGACAGGGGGCAAGAGACCCAGTACTTC.